The next 24 T cell receptor beta chains were all read from a single sample in a study of control samples from healthy donors and cancer patients. Some clones are missing from TCRdb's copy, which holds only in-frame ones; the method was immunoSEQ multiplex PCR. The table has about 150,000 clones, around nine tenths seen once. Sequencing input: blood. Every receptor here comes from a man in his late teens or twenties in good health.

Only a few counts were recorded for this clone. This rearrangement joins TRBV6-5 to TRBJ1-6, with TRBD1 as a possible D gene (5 bases). The CDR3 loop spans 15 amino acids. V lost 2 bases, J lost 9 bases, and 14 bases lay in between. Looked up from germline, CDR1 is MNHEY and CDR2 is SVGAGI. The CDR3 is CASSYGAGRGSPLHF. The DNA of the CDR3 is TGTGCCAGCAGTTACGGGGCGGGGAGGGGTTCACCCCTCCACTTT.

The chain uses TRBV11-2 and TRBJ1-4, with TRBD1 identical over 9 bases. Losses at the gene ends were 6 bases for V and 7 bases for J; bases not matched to a gene: 6. Germline V lookup: CDR1 SGHAT, CDR2 FQNNGV. The CDR3 has 14 amino acids. The CDR3 loop reads CASREGQGVEKLFF. CDR3 bases: TGTGCCAGCAGGGAGGGACAGGGCGTTGAAAAACTGTTTTTT.

The chain recombines TRBV7-9 with TRBJ2-3; 11 bases are shared with TRBD2. The junction had 3 bases not matched to a gene; V was cut back by 2 bases and J by 2 bases. In germline, CDR1 is SEHNR, CDR2 FQNEAQ (reference sequence). The CDR3 runs to 16 residues. CDR3 nucleotides: TGTGCCAGCAGCTTATTAGCGGGGGGGTTCACAGATACGCAGTATTTT. Translated: CASSLLAGGFTDTQYF.

DNA for the CDR3: TGTGCCAGCTCAACACGACAGGGGGCAGGTGGGGCCAACGTCCTGACTTTC. It codes for CASSTRQGAGGANVLTF. The gene calls are TRBV18 and TRBJ2-6; 10 positions match TRBD1. Germline V CDR1 and CDR2: KGHSH, LQKENI. Trimming took 5 bases from V and 3 from J; bases not matched to a gene: 7. CDR3 length: 17 residues.

The chain is built from TRBV6-4 and TRBJ1-3, with D maybe TRBD1 (6 bases). CDR1 is MRHNA, CDR2 SNTAGT, per germline. The germline V and J ends were trimmed by 4 bases and 4 bases, with 17 bases remaining between them. The CDR3 has 16 residues. The CDR3, as DNA: TGTGCCAGCAGTGTGGTCCGCGGGGGGGGCGGAAACACCATATATTTT. It encodes CASSVVRGGGGNTIYF.

The chain has TRBV30 and TRBJ2-5; 7 positions match TRBD2. The junction had 6 bases not matched to a gene; V was cut back by 0 bases and J by 5 bases. Germline-derived CDR1 and CDR2 are GTSNPN and SVGIG (reference sequence). This CDR3 spans 14 amino acids. CDR3 coding DNA: TGTGCCTGGAGTGTACCTGGGGAGGGGGAGACCCAGTACTTC. Protein: CAWSVPGEGETQYF. Full variable domain (remainder filled in from reference TRBV30 and TRBJ2-5): SQTIHQWPATLVQPVGSPLSLECTVEGTSNPNLYWYRQAAGRGLQLLFYSVGIGQISSEVPQNLSASRPQDRQFILSSKKLLLSDSGFYLCAWSVPGEGETQYFGPGTRLLVL.

The CDR3 reads CASSGLRGVNEQFF. CDR3 DNA: TGTGCCAGCAGTGGGCTGCGGGGGGTAAATGAGCAGTTCTTC. V and J are TRBV2 and TRBJ2-1; TRBD2 matches 8 bases. This CDR3 comprises 14 residues. In germline, CDR1 is SNHLY, CDR2 FYNNEI. V shed 4 bases, J shed 7 bases, and the junction held 6 bases outside the gene matches.

J is TRBJ1-4 and V is TRBV5-1; TRBD1 agrees at 11 bases. CDR3 length equals 15 residues. Germline CDR1 SGHRS, CDR2 YFSETQ. V shed 0 bases and J 6 bases; nucleotides not matched to a gene: 1. The CDR3 region is CASSLEGQGDEKLFF. Written as DNA, the CDR3 is TGCGCCAGCAGCTTGGAGGGACAGGGGGATGAAAAACTGTTTTTT.

The V call is TRBV24-1, the J call TRBJ1-1; 8 bases agree with TRBD1. V lost 6 bases and J lost 2; bases outside the gene matches: 4. Germline-derived CDR1 and CDR2 are KGHDR and SFDVKD. CDR3 length: 14 residues. CDR3 nucleotide sequence: TGTGCCACCAGTTCCAGGGGGCGAAACACTGAAGCTTTCTTT. Its protein product is CATSSRGRNTEAFF.

The chain has TRBV29-1 and TRBJ2-5, with D perhaps TRBD1 (5 bases). This CDR3 has 12 residues. The V gene's germline CDR1 is SQVTM and CDR2 ANQGSEA. CDR3 DNA sequence: TGCGCCTGCAGGGAAGGGAAAGAGACCCAGTACTTC. This sequence encodes CACREGKETQYF.

The CDR3, as DNA: TGCGCCAGCAGCTTGGGGCAAGAGACCCAGTACTTC. Encoded protein: CASSLGQETQYF. The chain carries TRBV5-1 and TRBJ2-5; D is undetermined. V dropped 0 bases and J dropped 2 bases, with 2 bases sitting between them. Germline values: CDR1 SGHRS, CDR2 YFSETQ. The CDR3 is 12 amino acids.

The chain carries TRBV3-1 (or the pseudogene TRBV3-2) and TRBJ1-1; D ambiguous. V was pared by 5 bases and J by 4 bases, with 14 bases between. The germline CDR1 and CDR2 sequences are LGHDT and YNNKEL (reference sequence). CDR3 length equals 14 residues. This chain's CDR3 is CASSFDSGPTEAFF. Here the CDR3 DNA reads TGTGCCAGCAGCTTCGATTCTGGGCCCACTGAAGCTTTCTTT.

This rearrangement joins TRBV6-6 to TRBJ1-5; D is unclear. V was cut by 7 bases and J by 0 bases, with 13 bases left in between. CDR3 length: 15 amino acids. Germline CDR1 MNHNY, CDR2 SVGAGI (reference sequence). The CDR3 loop is CASIETENSNQPQHF. The CDR3 nucleotides read TGTGCCAGCATAGAGACGGAGAATAGCAATCAGCCCCAGCATTTT.

The chain recombines TRBV12-3 or TRBV12-4 with TRBJ1-2, with D possibly being TRBD1 (6 bases). Between the trimmed V and J ends, which lost 1 base and 3 bases, there was a span of 6 bases. The CDR3 sequence is 13 residues long. CDR3 sequence: CASSLGGHYGYTF. CDR3 nucleotides: TGTGCCAGCAGTTTAGGGGGGCACTATGGCTACACCTTC.

V gene TRBV7-9 combines with J gene TRBJ2-5; 9 bases line up with TRBD1. The CDR3 has 15 amino acids. V shed 6 bases and J 4 bases; nucleotides not matched to a gene: 9. CDR1 and CDR2 (germline): SEHNR, FQNEAQ (reference sequence). The CDR3 protein is CASSTSDRGGETQYF. In DNA, the CDR3 is TGTGCCAGCAGTACCTCCGACAGGGGGGGAGAGACCCAGTACTTC.

The chain is built from TRBV6-5 and TRBJ2-3; D gene uncertain. The CDR3 runs to 14 residues. Per the germline V gene, CDR1 is MNHEY and CDR2 is SVGAGI. V lost 5 bases to trimming and J lost 3 bases, with 12 bases between them. CDR3 loop: CASSKTYGTDTQYF. For the CDR3, the DNA is TGTGCCAGCAGTAAAACCTACGGTACAGATACGCAGTATTTT.

J is TRBJ2-5 and V is TRBV5-1, with D possibly being TRBD1 (6 bases). The germline gives CDR1 SGHRS, CDR2 YFSETQ. V dropped 3 bases and J dropped 9 bases, with 15 bases sitting between them. CDR3 length: 13 residues. CDR3 amino acids: CASSSDSPESQYF. As DNA, the CDR3 is TGCGCCAGCAGCTCGGACAGTCCGGAGTCCCAGTACTTC.

The CDR3 DNA reads TGCGCCAGCAGCCAAGTTTTAGGCTATGGCTACACCTTC. Residues: CASSQVLGYGYTF. The V call is TRBV4-3, the J call TRBJ1-2; D is ambiguous. CDR1 is LGHNA, CDR2 YSLEER, per germline. The V and J ends lost 1 base and 4 bases respectively, with 7 bases between them. The CDR3 has 13 amino acids.

This chain uses TRBV28 with TRBJ2-7, with D tentatively TRBD1 (6 bases). With 5 bases removed from V and 1 base from J, the gap between germline ends came to 9 bases. Looked up from germline, CDR1 is MDHEN and CDR2 is SYDVKM. The CDR3 length is 13 residues. The CDR3 nucleotides read TGTGCCAGCAGTATCGGACAGTCCTACGAGCAGTACTTC. Translated: CASSIGQSYEQYF.

V and J are TRBV5-1 and TRBJ2-3, with 10 positions matching TRBD1. The trim removed 9 bases at V and 1 base at J, leaving 8 bases unmatched. This CDR3 comprises 15 residues. Germline values: CDR1 SGHRS, CDR2 YFSETQ. The CDR3 coding sequence is TGCGCCACTAAGGGCGGGACAGGGGGCACAGATACGCAGTATTTT. It yields the protein CATKGGTGGTDTQYF.

The chain employs TRBV19 and TRBJ1-5, with 12 positions matching TRBD1. The germline V gene has CDR1 LNHDA and CDR2 SQIVND (reference sequence). CDR3 size: 15 residues. V was pared by 9 bases and J by 5 bases, with 8 bases of the junction left unmatched. CDR3 coding DNA: TGTGCCAGCACCCGGGACAGGGGGCAAGATCAGCCCCAGCATTTT. Translating gives CASTRDRGQDQPQHF.

The chain links TRBV5-5 to TRBJ1-1; TRBD1 aligns across 9 bases. V was clipped by 5 bases and J by 1 base; unmatched bases: 3. The germline CDR1 and CDR2 sequences are SGHKS and YYEKEE (reference sequence). This CDR3 contains 14 residues. CDR3 DNA sequence: TGTGCCAGCAGATGGGGACAGGGGAACACTGAAGCTTTCTTT. Amino acid sequence: CASRWGQGNTEAFF.

The chain is built from TRBV5-4 and TRBJ2-3; tentative D call: TRBD1 (5 bases). Trimming stripped 2 bases from V and 1 base from J, with 11 bases between. The CDR3 covers 15 residues. Germline CDR1 and CDR2: SGHNT and YYREEE (reference sequence). The DNA of the CDR3 is TGTGCCAGCAGCTTCCTAGTAGGGGGCACAGATACGCAGTATTTT. It specifies CASSFLVGGTDTQYF. The complete variable domain, with remaining parts taken from reference TRBV5-4 and TRBJ2-3, reads ETGVTQSPTHLIKTRGQQVTLRCSSQSGHNTVSWYQQALGQGPQFIFQYYREEENGRGNFPPRFSGLQFPNYSSELNVNALELDDSALYLCASSFLVGGTDTQYFGPGTRLTVL.

The rearrangement joins TRBV6-6 to TRBJ1-6; D is ambiguous. The CDR3 totals 13 residues. Germline V gives CDR1 MNHNY, CDR2 SVGAGI (reference sequence). V was pared by 2 bases and J by 7 bases, with 6 bases between. Here the CDR3 DNA reads TGTGCCAGCAGTTACGACCCAAATTCACCCCTCCACTTT. Its protein product is CASSYDPNSPLHF.